This T cell receptor (beta chain) was sequenced during a study of shared clonotypes between healthy human individuals (dated by TCRdb to about 2020). About the investigation overall: The cohort comprised two women and a few men aged 18 to 49 years. For each donor, CD4 naive and CD4 memory were each run on three plates, CD8 naive on two plates, and CD8 memory on one plate. The study deeply sequenced blood TCR repertoires of about 5 healthy adults to estimate repertoire size and the extent of clonotype sharing between individuals. Different laboratories and diverse techniques were used to prepare libraries and sequence TCR repertoires, to increase sequencing depth and limit assay-specific biases. Per donor, leukapheresis produced somewhere between about 0.85 and 10 billion PBMCs.

Notes on this clone: Its antigen has not been determined. No much larger clone exists at a distance of one base, and base qualities are not known.

Using the deep immunoSEQ assay, multiplex PCR amplified TCR CDR3 regions from genomic DNA. Extracted genomic DNA from each cell subset was distributed evenly across all wells of several immunoSEQ 96-well plates, and each plate was treated as a replicate. For sorted subsets, each replicate PCR was loaded with roughly 190 ng genomic DNA, equivalent to 30,000 or so T cell genomes. Purified libraries were quantified with a Qubit 3.0 fluorometer, sized on a Bioanalyzer 2100, and re-quantified with the KAPA Library Quantification kit. Each immunoSEQ 96-well plate was sequenced on its own single-read 150-cycle Illumina NextSeq 550 flow cell. The published analysis was carried out like this. Because the immunoSEQ output held only junctional sequences and lacked quality scores, the filtering could not match the filtering applied to full-length reads. To assign V/J genes and CDR3, sequences were annotated using PyIR, a Python wrapper for IgBLAST v1.9, with IMGT germline references. Reads were removed for weak V/J assignments (E-value above 1e-6), missing CDR3, stop codons, out-of-frame junctions, or ambiguous translated residues. V3J clonotypes were defined by identical inferred V gene, J gene, and CDR3 amino acid sequence. To compute the percentage overlap between repertoires, the number of shared unique clonotypes was divided by the size of the smaller repertoire. Richness of each repertoire was evaluated using RTK rarefaction, the Chao1 estimator, and Recon v2.1 estimates of unobserved clonotypes. Generation probabilities were computed with OLGA for all TCRbeta clonotypes obtained by the gDNA method from four donors. Here the immuneACCESS table is served through TCRdb, limited to in-frame sequences with V and J called. Missing clones are a known gap in these copies; in checked studies unresolved V genes cover under half, and the rest lacks a known reason. D and trimming were read from the DNA, whereas the V and J calls and clone size are those reported in that table. The sample table lists around 690,000 clones, 90% of them with a count of one. In total, the top ten clones hold 30% to 40% of the sample.

Summary of the overall study and its limitations: Estimated clonotype richness was generally larger for naive than for memory subsets. Compared with non-shared clonotypes, the clonotypes found in all four sorted-subset donors had higher generation probabilities. The genetic and exposure-history diversity represented was limited by the small number of donors. Based on pairwise subsampling, the degree of clonotype sharing among donors was expected to be affected by sequencing depth. Sampling was limited to blood, and TCR repertoires in tissue likely differ from TCR repertoires in blood. Rarefaction of sorted-subset datasets indicated incomplete sequencing despite the large sequencing depth. Sharing across a few donors was observed for roughly 5% of naive CD4, 3.5% of naive CD8, 2% to 2.5% of memory CD4, and roughly 0.4% of memory CD8 clonotypes.

As encoded in the germline V gene (reference sequence), CDR1 is SGHNT while CDR2 is YYREEE. Relative to germline, V is missing 4 bases and J is missing 6 bases, with 11 bases of the junction outside any gene match. The CDR3 starts with the cysteine, ends with the phenylalanine, and has 16 residues. The entry retains the CDR3 DNA only, 48 bases that are in frame from base 1. Healthy HIV-negative adults with no recently reported acute infections or vaccinations were included as donors. Every donor was a Caucasian adult residing in Nashville, Tennessee, USA. CD8 memory samples combined magnetically selected CD45RO+ cells with CCR7-negative CD45RA+ effector memory (TemRA) cells. After blood collection by leukapheresis, PBMCs were isolated using Ficoll-Histopaque density gradient centrifugation and then cryopreserved in the vapor phase of liquid nitrogen. Analytical flow cytometry was used to check the purity and quantity of each magnetically sorted T cell population. Each sorted fraction had its genomic DNA isolated and then quantified by UV absorbance on a Nanodrop 2000c.

The sample taken for sequencing was memory CD8+ T cells from PBMCs. Sample cell subset or site, as interpreted from the label and publication: CD45RO+ cells pooled with CCR7-negative TemRA cells. The origin of this receptor is a man aged 18-30 years in good health. Some clones in this sample may be carry-over from other donors' samples. The sequence is built from TRBV5-4 and TRBJ2-4, with 9 bases matching TRBD2. CDR3 sequence: CASSQKREDRRNIQYF. The nucleotide sequence reads as follows: TGTGCCAGCAGCCAAAAGCGGGAGGATCGGAGAAACATTCAGTACTTC.